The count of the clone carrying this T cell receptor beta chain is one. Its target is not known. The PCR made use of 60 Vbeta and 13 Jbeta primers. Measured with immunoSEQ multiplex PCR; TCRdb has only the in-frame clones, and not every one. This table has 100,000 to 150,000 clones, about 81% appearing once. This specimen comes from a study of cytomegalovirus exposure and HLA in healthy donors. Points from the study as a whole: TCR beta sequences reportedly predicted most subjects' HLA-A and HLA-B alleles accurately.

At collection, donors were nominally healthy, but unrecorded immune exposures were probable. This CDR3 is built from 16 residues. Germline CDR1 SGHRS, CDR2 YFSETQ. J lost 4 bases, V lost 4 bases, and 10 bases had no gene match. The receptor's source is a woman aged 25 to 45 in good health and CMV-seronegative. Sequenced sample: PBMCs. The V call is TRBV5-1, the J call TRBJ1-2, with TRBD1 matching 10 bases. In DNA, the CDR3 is TGCGCCAGCAGCAGAGGGACAGGGGACAGGTCCTATGGCTACACCTTC. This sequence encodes CASSRGTGDRSYGYTF.